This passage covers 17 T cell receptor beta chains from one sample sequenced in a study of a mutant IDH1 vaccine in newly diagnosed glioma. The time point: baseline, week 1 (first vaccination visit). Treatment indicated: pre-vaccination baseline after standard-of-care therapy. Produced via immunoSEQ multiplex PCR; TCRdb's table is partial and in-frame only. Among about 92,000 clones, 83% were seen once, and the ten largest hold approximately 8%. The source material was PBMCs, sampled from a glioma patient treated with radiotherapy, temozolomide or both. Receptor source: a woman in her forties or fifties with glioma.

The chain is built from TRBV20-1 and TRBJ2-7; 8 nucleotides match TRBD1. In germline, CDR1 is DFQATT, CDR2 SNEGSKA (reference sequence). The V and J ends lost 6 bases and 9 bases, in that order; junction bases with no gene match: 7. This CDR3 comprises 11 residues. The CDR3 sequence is CSAKGQGRQYF. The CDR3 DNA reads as TGCAGTGCCAAAGGACAGGGAAGGCAGTACTTC.

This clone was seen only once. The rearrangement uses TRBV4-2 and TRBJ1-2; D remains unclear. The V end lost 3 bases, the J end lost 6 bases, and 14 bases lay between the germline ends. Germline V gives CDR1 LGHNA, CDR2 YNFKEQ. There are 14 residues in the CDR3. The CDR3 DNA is TGTGCCAGCAGCCAGGCGGTGGACCCCGATGGCTACACCTTC. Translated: CASSQAVDPDGYTF.

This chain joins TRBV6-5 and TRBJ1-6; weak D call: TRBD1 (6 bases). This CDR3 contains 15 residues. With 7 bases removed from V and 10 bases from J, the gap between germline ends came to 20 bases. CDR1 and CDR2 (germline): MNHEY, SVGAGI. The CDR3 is CASTGGGLPGSPLHF. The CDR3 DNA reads TGTGCCAGCACCGGGGGGGGCCTCCCCGGCTCACCCCTCCACTTT.

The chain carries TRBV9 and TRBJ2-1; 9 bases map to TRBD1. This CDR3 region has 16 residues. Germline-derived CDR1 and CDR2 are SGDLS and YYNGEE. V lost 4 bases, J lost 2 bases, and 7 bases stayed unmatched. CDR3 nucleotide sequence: TGTGCCAGCAGCCCCCAGGACAGGGGACCCTACAATGAGCAGTTCTTC. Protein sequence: CASSPQDRGPYNEQFF.

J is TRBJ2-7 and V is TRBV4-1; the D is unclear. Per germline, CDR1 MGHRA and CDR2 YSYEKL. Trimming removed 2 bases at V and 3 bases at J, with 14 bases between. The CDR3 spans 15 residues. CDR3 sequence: CASSQLAGARYEQYF. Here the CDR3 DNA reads TGCGCCAGCAGCCAATTAGCAGGCGCTCGCTACGAGCAGTACTTC.

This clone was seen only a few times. CDR3: CASGVNYGYTF. The CDR3 DNA reads TGTGCCAGCGGGGTCAACTATGGCTACACCTTC. The chain is built from TRBV6-5 and TRBJ1-2; D is undetermined. CDR1 MNHEY and CDR2 SVGAGI come from the germline V gene. V was shortened by 8 bases and J by 2 bases, with 6 bases between the two germline ends. The length of the CDR3 is 11 residues.

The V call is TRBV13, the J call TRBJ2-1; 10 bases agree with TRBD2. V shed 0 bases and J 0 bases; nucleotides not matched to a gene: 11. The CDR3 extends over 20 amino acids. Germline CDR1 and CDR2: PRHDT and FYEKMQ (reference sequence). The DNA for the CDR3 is TGTGCCAGCAGCTTAGGCAAGGGTAGCGGGGGGCCTTTCTCCTACAATGAGCAGTTCTTC. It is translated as CASSLGKGSGGPFSYNEQFF. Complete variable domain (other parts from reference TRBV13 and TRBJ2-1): AAGVIQSPRHLIKEKRETATLKCYPIPRHDTVYWYQQGPGQDPQFLISFYEKMQSDKGSIPDRFSAQQFSDYHSELNMSSLELGDSALYFCASSLGKGSGGPFSYNEQFFGPGTRLTVL.

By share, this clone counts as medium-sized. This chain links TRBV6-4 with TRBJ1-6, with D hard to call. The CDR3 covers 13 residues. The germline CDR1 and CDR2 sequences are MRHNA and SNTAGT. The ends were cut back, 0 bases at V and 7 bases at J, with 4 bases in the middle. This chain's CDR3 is CASSDSGNSPLHF. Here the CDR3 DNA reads TGTGCCAGCAGTGACTCGGGCAATTCACCCCTCCACTTT.

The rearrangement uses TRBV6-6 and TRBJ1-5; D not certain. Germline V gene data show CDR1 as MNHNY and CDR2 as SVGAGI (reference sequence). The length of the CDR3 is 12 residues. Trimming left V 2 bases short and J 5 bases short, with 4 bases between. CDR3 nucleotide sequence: TGTGCCAGCAGTTACAGGGATCAGCCCCAGCATTTT. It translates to CASSYRDQPQHF.

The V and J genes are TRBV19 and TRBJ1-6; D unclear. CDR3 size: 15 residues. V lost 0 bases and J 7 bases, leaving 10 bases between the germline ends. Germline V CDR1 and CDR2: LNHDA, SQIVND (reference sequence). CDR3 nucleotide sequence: TGTGCCAGTAGTATAGAGGTGGACGGGAATTCACCCCTCCACTTT. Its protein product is CASSIEVDGNSPLHF. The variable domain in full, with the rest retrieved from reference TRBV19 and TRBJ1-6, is DGGITQSPKYLFRKEGQNVTLSCEQNLNHDAMYWYRQDPGQGLRLIYYSQIVNDFQKGDIAEGYSVSREKKESFPLTVTSAQKNPTAFYLCASSIEVDGNSPLHFGNGTRLTVT.

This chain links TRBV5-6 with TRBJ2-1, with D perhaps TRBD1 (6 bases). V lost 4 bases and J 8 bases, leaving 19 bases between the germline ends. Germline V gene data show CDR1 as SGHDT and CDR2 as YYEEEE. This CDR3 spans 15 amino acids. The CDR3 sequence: CASSLKGVPPDEQFF. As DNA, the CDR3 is TGTGCCAGCAGCCTCAAGGGGGTTCCCCCCGATGAGCAGTTCTTC.

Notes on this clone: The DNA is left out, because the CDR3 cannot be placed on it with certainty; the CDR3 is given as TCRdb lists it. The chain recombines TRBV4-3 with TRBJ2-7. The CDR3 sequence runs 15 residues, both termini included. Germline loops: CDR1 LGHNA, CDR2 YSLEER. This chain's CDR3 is CASKSHRVGPGEQYF.

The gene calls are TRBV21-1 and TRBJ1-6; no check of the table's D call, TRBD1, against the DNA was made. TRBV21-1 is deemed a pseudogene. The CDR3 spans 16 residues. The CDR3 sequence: CASSTRTTGINSPLHF. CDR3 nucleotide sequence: TGTGCCAGCAGCACACGCACAACAGGGATTAATTCACCCCTCCACTTT.

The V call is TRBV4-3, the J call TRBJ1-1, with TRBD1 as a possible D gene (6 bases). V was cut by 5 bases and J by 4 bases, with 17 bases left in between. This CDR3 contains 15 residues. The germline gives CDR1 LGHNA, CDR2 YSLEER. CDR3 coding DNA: TGCGCCAGCAGCGGAGCGGAACAGGGAGGCACTGAAGCTTTCTTT. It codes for CASSGAEQGGTEAFF.

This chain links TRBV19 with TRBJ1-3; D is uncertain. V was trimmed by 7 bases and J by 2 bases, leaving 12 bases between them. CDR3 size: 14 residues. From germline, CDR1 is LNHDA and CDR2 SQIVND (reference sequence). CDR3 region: CASTGRGTGNTIYF. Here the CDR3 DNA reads TGTGCCAGTACTGGCCGGGGTACTGGAAACACCATATATTTT. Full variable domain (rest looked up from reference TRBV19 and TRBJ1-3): DGGITQSPKYLFRKEGQNVTLSCEQNLNHDAMYWYRQDPGQGLRLIYYSQIVNDFQKGDIAEGYSVSREKKESFPLTVTSAQKNPTAFYLCASTGRGTGNTIYFGEGSWLTVV.

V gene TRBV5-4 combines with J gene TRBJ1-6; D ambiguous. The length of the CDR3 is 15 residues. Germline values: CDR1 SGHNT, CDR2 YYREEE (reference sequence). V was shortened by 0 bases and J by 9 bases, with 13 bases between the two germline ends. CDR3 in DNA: TGTGCCAGCAGCTTGGGGGAGAGGAAAGTTTCACCCCTCCACTTT. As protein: CASSLGERKVSPLHF. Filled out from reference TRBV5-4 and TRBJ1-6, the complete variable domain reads ETGVTQSPTHLIKTRGQQVTLRCSSQSGHNTVSWYQQALGQGPQFIFQYYREEENGRGNFPPRFSGLQFPNYSSELNVNALELDDSALYLCASSLGERKVSPLHFGNGTRLTVT.

As DNA, the CDR3 is TGTGCCAGCAAGAAGGCTAGGGGGTCCTACGAGCAGTACTTC. It codes for CASKKARGSYEQYF. The chain carries TRBV7-8 and TRBJ2-7; a possible D gene is TRBD1 (6 bases). CDR1 is SGHVS, CDR2 FQNEAQ, per germline. V was shortened by 7 bases and J by 1 base, with 14 bases between the two germline ends. The CDR3 runs to 14 residues.